Each of the 19 T cell receptor beta chains below was sequenced from the same sample in a study of OX40 agonist ivuxolimab in advanced cancers. Assay used: immunoSEQ multiplex PCR; TCRdb lists only in-frame clones, some missing. This sample has thousands of clones, with about 95% found just once. The sample was CD4+ or CD8+ T cells sorted from blood, taken in a trial of the OX40 agonist ivuxolimab. These receptors all come from an adult with an advanced solid tumor such as melanoma, head and neck, liver or kidney cancer.

The chain uses TRBV11-2 and TRBJ2-1; 8 nucleotides align to TRBD2. The CDR3 totals 15 residues. Germline V gene lookup returns CDR1 SGHAT and CDR2 FQNNGV. Trimming took 5 bases from V and 3 from J; bases not matched to a gene: 6. The CDR3 reads CASSPLAGLYNEQFF. CDR3 nucleotide sequence: TGTGCCAGCAGCCCCCTAGCGGGTCTCTACAATGAGCAGTTCTTC.

Only one count was recorded for this clone. The genes are TRBV27 and TRBJ2-7; 7 bases line up with TRBD2. V lost 5 bases and J lost 7; bases outside the gene matches: 17. The CDR3 consists of 16 residues. Germline V CDR1 and CDR2: MNHEY, SMNVEV (reference sequence). The CDR3 loop is CASSTLRGEGPGEQYF. The CDR3 DNA reads as TGTGCCAGCAGTACCCTTCGGGGGGAGGGTCCGGGTGAGCAGTACTTC.

The chain joins TRBV19 to TRBJ2-7, with 7 bases lining up with TRBD2. The CDR3 runs 13 residues. V lost 4 bases to trimming and J lost 3 bases; unmatched junction nucleotides: 3. In germline, CDR1 is LNHDA, CDR2 SQIVND (reference sequence). This CDR3 reads CASSRGEGYEQYF. The CDR3 nucleotides are TGTGCCAGTAGTAGGGGGGAGGGCTACGAGCAGTACTTC.

V is TRBV18 and J is TRBJ2-6; the D call may be TRBD1 or TRBD2 (5 bases each). Deletions cut 0 bases from V and 2 bases from J, with 5 bases between. The CDR3 sequence is 15 residues long. Germline V gives CDR1 KGHSH, CDR2 LQKENI. As DNA, the CDR3 is TGTGCCAGCTCACCACCGGGGGCTGGGGCCAACGTCCTGACTTTC. It specifies CASSPPGAGANVLTF.

The J gene is TRBJ2-5, the V gene TRBV6-5, with 7 bases that match TRBD1. The CDR3 runs 11 residues. Germline CDR1 and CDR2: MNHEY and SVGAGI. Unmatched junction bases numbered 3, after V lost 8 bases and J lost 6 bases. The CDR3 DNA follows: TGTGCCAGCCAGGGGGTAAAGACCCAGTACTTC. Its translation: CASQGVKTQYF.

The CDR3 nucleotides are TGTGCCAGCAGCTTGATCGGGAAGGGCCAGGGGCAAAGTGAGCAGTTCTTC. Translated, it gives CASSLIGKGQGQSEQFF. The chain carries TRBV5-4 and TRBJ2-1; D might be TRBD1 (6 bases). This CDR3 spans 17 amino acids. Trimming pared 1 base from V and 9 bases from J, leaving 23 bases between. Germline CDR1 reads SGHNT; CDR2 reads YYREEE (reference sequence).

The J gene is TRBJ2-1, the V gene TRBV14, with 7 bases lining up with TRBD1. The V segment lost 0 bases and the J segment 3 bases; nucleotides outside the gene matches: 8. The CDR3 is made up of 17 amino acids. From germline, CDR1 is SGHDN and CDR2 FVKESK. CDR3 region: CASSQDLNRGNYNEQFF. For the CDR3, the DNA is TGTGCCAGCAGCCAAGATCTTAACAGGGGAAACTACAATGAGCAGTTCTTC.

The chain combines TRBV5-1 with TRBJ2-1, with 8 bases fitting TRBD2. Germline-derived CDR1 and CDR2 are SGHRS and YFSETQ. The CDR3 is 14 amino acids. The J segment lost 10 bases and the V segment lost 5 bases, leaving 11 bases of the junction unmatched. CDR3 sequence (DNA): TGCGCCAGCAGTGAGGTAGCGGGGAGAGACGAGCAGTTCTTC. This codes for CASSEVAGRDEQFF.

This clone was detected once. The gene calls are TRBV7-2 and TRBJ1-2; 8 positions agree with TRBD1. The CDR3 covers 14 residues. CDR1 SGHTA and CDR2 FQGNSA come from the germline V gene. Trimming cost V 1 base and J 2 bases; bases outside gene matches: 0. The CDR3 loop is CASSLGTGNYGYTF. The CDR3 coding sequence is TGTGCCAGCAGCTTAGGGACAGGGAACTATGGCTACACCTTC.

V and J are TRBV19 and TRBJ2-2; D unclear. The CDR3 totals 15 residues. Trimming took 5 bases from V and 6 from J, leaving 16 bases between them. Germline V gene data show CDR1 as LNHDA and CDR2 as SQIVND (reference sequence). CDR3: CASSSHTPTAGELFF. Written as DNA, the CDR3 is TGTGCCAGTAGTTCCCATACACCTACAGCCGGGGAGCTGTTTTTT.

The chain has TRBV14 and TRBJ2-5, with unresolved D. Germline CDR1 reads SGHDN; CDR2 reads FVKESK. The CDR3 length is 15 residues. Trimming shortened V by 3 bases and J by 4 bases, and 15 bases separated the two germline ends. As DNA, the CDR3 is TGTGCCAGCAGCCAGGGTATTCACCAAGGAGAGACCCAGTACTTC. The encoded protein is CASSQGIHQGETQYF.

The chain employs TRBV19 and TRBJ2-2, with D possibly called TRBD1 or TRBD2 (5 bases each). CDR1 is LNHDA and CDR2 is SQIVND in the germline V gene (reference sequence). V was trimmed by 7 bases and J by 5 bases, leaving 17 bases between them. CDR3 size: 15 residues. CDR3 coding DNA: TGTGCCAGTACCAAGATACTTGGGACGACCGGGGAGCTGTTTTTT. Translated, it gives CASTKILGTTGELFF. The full variable domain, in which reference TRBV19 and TRBJ2-2 provide the parts outside the CDR3, is DGGITQSPKYLFRKEGQNVTLSCEQNLNHDAMYWYRQDPGQGLRLIYYSQIVNDFQKGDIAEGYSVSREKKESFPLTVTSAQKNPTAFYLCASTKILGTTGELFFGEGSRLTVL.

The rearrangement uses TRBV2 and TRBJ2-7; D is unresolved. CDR1 and CDR2 (germline): SNHLY, FYNNEI. This CDR3 comprises 12 residues. The V end lost 3 bases, the J end lost 2 bases, and 5 bases lay between the germline ends. CDR3 in DNA: TGTGCCAGCAGTGATTGGGCCTACGAGCAGTACTTC. Encoded protein: CASSDWAYEQYF. Combining the CDR3 with reference TRBV2 and TRBJ2-7 gives the whole variable domain EPEVTQTPSHQVTQMGQEVILRCVPISNHLYFYWYRQILGQKVEFLVSFYNNEISEKSEIFDDQFSVERPDGSNFTLKIRSTKLEDSAMYFCASSDWAYEQYFGPGTRLTVT.

J is TRBJ1-1 and V is TRBV7-2, with D maybe TRBD1 (5 bases). Germline CDR1 SGHTA, CDR2 FQGNSA. V was pared by 4 bases and J by 0 bases, with 15 bases between. CDR3 size: 16 residues. CDR3 residues: CASSSGTVIMNTEAFF. The CDR3 nucleotides are TGTGCCAGCAGCTCCGGGACGGTAATCATGAACACTGAAGCTTTCTTT.

This clone has a handful of counts. The chain links TRBV5-8 to TRBJ1-3; no clear D. The CDR3 consists of 13 residues. Germline CDR1 is SGHTS and CDR2 is YDEGEE. V shed 0 bases and J shed 4 bases, with 5 bases lying between them. Here the CDR3 reads CASSLERGNTIYF. The CDR3 region has the DNA TGTGCCAGCAGCTTGGAACGCGGAAACACCATATATTTT.

The chain employs TRBV28 and TRBJ2-7, with D hard to call. Germline V gene lookup returns CDR1 MDHEN and CDR2 SYDVKM. V lost 2 bases, J lost 2 bases, and 4 bases lay in between. The CDR3 is 12 amino acids. The CDR3 DNA reads TGTGCCAGCAGTTTAAGTGCCTACGAGCAGTACTTC. Its translation is CASSLSAYEQYF. Filled out from reference TRBV28 and TRBJ2-7, the complete variable domain reads DVKVTQSSRYLVKRTGEKVFLECVQDMDHENMFWYRQDPGLGLRLIYFSYDVKMKEKGDIPEGYSVSREKKERFSLILESASTNQTSMYLCASSLSAYEQYFGPGTRLTVT.

V is TRBV11-2 and J is TRBJ2-3; TRBD1 matches at 7 bases. V dropped 5 bases and J dropped 1; count of bases not matched to a gene: 3. This CDR3 contains 14 residues. Germline lookup yields CDR1 SGHAT and CDR2 FQNNGV. CDR3 nucleotides: TGTGCCAGCAGCCGACAGGGAGGCACAGATACGCAGTATTTT. This encodes CASSRQGGTDTQYF.

The chain combines TRBV18 with TRBJ2-5, with TRBD2 identical over 8 bases. The CDR3 extends over 15 amino acids. Trimming removed 3 bases from V and 3 bases from J; junction bases left unmatched: 6. Per the germline V gene, CDR1 is KGHSH and CDR2 is LQKENI. In nucleotides, the CDR3 is TGTGCCAGCTCACCCCGGGGGGGAGTTGAAGAGACCCAGTACTTC. This gives the protein CASSPRGGVEETQYF. Full variable domain (outside the CDR3, taken from reference TRBV18 and TRBJ2-5): NAGVMQNPRHLVRRRGQEARLRCSPMKGHSHVYWYRQLPEEGLKFMVYLQKENIIDESGMPKERFSAEFPKEGPSILRIQQVVRGDSAAYFCASSPRGGVEETQYFGPGTRLLVL.

The chain recombines TRBV28 with TRBJ1-1; 10 bases line up with TRBD1. The CDR3 runs 16 residues. The V gene end was trimmed by 5 bases and the J gene end by 10 bases; junction bases not matched to a gene: 16. The germline V gene encodes CDR1 MDHEN and CDR2 SYDVKM. In DNA, the CDR3 is TGTGCCAGCAGTCCCCCTGCTGACAGGGGGCACGAAGGAGCTTTCTTT. Translated: CASSPPADRGHEGAFF.